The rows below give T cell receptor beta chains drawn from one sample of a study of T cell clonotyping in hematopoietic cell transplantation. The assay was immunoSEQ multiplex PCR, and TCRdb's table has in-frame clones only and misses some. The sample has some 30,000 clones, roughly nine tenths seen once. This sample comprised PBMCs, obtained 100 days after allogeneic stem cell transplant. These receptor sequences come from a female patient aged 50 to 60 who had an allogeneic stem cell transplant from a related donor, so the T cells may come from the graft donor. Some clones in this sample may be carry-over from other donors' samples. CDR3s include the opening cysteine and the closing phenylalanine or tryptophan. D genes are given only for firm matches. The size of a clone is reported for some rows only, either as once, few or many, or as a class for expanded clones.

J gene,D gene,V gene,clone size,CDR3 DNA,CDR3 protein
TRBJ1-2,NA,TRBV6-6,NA,TGTGCCAGCAATGGAAACTATGGCTACACCTTC,CASNGNYGYTF
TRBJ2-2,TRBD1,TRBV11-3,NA,TGTGCCAGCAGCCGGGGGACAGGGGCCGGGGAGCTGTTTTTT,CASSRGTGAGELFF
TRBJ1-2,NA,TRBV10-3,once,TGTGCCATCAGACGAACCGGGACGGACTATGGCTACACCTTC,CAIRRTGTDYGYTF
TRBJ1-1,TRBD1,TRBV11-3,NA,TGTGCCAGCAGCTTCAGACAGGGAACCGAAGCTTTCTTT,CASSFRQGTEAFF
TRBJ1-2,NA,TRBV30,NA,TGTGCCTGCCCCGGACCCGGCGGCTATGGCTACACCTTC,CACPGPGGYGYTF
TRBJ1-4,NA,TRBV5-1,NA,TGCGCCAGCAGCCGCCGGGACGGCTCGATCAATGAAAAACTGTTTTTT,CASSRRDGSINEKLFF
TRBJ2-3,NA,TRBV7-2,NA,TGTGCCAGCAGCTTAGTTGGGGGGCAGGGAGATACGCAGTATTTT,CASSLVGGQGDTQYF
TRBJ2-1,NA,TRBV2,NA,TGTGCCAGCAGTGCTCGGACACCCTACAATGAGCAGTTCTTC,CASSARTPYNEQFF
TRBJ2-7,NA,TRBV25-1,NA,TGTGCCAGCAGTGACCCATTTAAGTTCGAGCAGTACTTC,CASSDPFKFEQYF
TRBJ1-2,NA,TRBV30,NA,TGTGCCTGGAGTGTAAGGGTAGACGGCCTTCACTATGGCTACACCTTC,CAWSVRVDGLHYGYTF
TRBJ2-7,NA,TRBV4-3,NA,TGCGCCAGCAGCCAAGGGGTCGGCAGGGCTGGGTACGAGCAGTACTTC,CASSQGVGRAGYEQYF
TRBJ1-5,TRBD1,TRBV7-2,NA,TGTGCCAGCAGCTTCAGAGGGGGCGGCAATCAGCCCCAGCATTTT,CASSFRGGGNQPQHF
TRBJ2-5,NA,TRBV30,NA,TGTGCCTGGAGTGTACTAGGGGCACCAGAGACCCAGTACTTC,CAWSVLGAPETQYF
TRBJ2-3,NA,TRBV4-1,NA,TGCGCCAGCAGCCAATGGACGGCAACAGATACGCAGTATTTT,CASSQWTATDTQYF
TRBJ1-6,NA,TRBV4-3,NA,TGCGCCAGCAGCCAAGATGTGGCCTCACCCCTCCACTTT,CASSQDVASPLHF
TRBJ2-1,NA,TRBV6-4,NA,TGTGCCAGCAGTGACCCGAGCTCCTACAATGAGCAGTTCTTC,CASSDPSSYNEQFF
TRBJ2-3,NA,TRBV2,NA,TGTGCCAGCAGTGGGGATTCTGATACGCAGTATTTT,CASSGDSDTQYF
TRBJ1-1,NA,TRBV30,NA,TGTGCCTGGAGTCCCAGGCGGGGGGGGAACACTGAAGCTTTCTTT,CAWSPRRGGNTEAFF
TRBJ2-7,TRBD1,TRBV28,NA,TGTGCCAGCAGTTTACCGGGACAGGGATCCTACGAGCAGTACTTC,CASSLPGQGSYEQYF
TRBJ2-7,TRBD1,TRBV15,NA,TGTGCCACCAGCCGGGACAGGGTTGGGGACGAGCAGTACTTC,CATSRDRVGDEQYF
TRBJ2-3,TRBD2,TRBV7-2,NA,TGTGCCAGCAGCCCGAGGACTAGCGGGGGGCTCGGGTATACGCAGTATTTT,CASSPRTSGGLGYTQYF
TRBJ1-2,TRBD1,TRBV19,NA,TGTGCCAGTAAACGAAACTTGCCAGGGGGAAACTATGGCTACACCTTC,CASKRNLPGGNYGYTF
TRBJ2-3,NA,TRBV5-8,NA,TGTGCCAGCAGCTTTTGGTCTCAGGGGGGGAGCACAGATACGCAGTATTTT,CASSFWSQGGSTDTQYF
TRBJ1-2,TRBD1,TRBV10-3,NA,TGTGCCATCACCCAGCAGGGGGACTATGGCTACACCTTC,CAITQQGDYGYTF
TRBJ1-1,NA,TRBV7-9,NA,TGTGCCAGCAGCTTAGATCTAGGGACTGAAGCTTTCTTT,CASSLDLGTEAFF
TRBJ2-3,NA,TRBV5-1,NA,TGCGCCAGCAGCTTGGCGGGCGGGGCCAGCACAGATACGCAGTATTTT,CASSLAGGASTDTQYF